Presented here are 3 T cell receptor beta chains from one specimen sequenced in a study of blood T cells in healthy people across ages (dated by TCRdb to the mid-2010s). The library was made by 5' RACE. This sample was sequenced with an Illumina HiSeq 2500. A second roughly 7 to 11 cycle PCR used a sample-barcoded 5' primer and a J-beta primer mix. TCRdb reprocessed the public reads (quality trimming at Q25 with fastp, clone calling with MiXCR) and kept in-frame beta chains. Merged by CDR3 protein, the rows form single entries marked with the most common genes and DNA. For this sample the table gives about 1,400,000 distinct CDR3 sequences, of which approximately 59% were detected only once. The biggest ten clones account for roughly 6.3% of the sample. Sequencing was done on a sample of blood. The receptors derive from a man aged 18 to 35 in good health.

This chain uses TRBV4-1 with TRBJ2-1, with a possible D match to TRBD2 (6 bases). Germline loops: CDR1 MGHRA, CDR2 YSYEKL. This CDR3 contains 16 residues. The V end was cut by 0 bases, the J end by 1 base, with 10 bases between. The CDR3 region is CASSQEWGGSYNEQFF. The DNA of the CDR3 is TGCGCCAGCAGCCAAGAGTGGGGAGGTTCCTACAATGAGCAGTTCTTC.

The chain combines TRBV12-3 or TRBV12-4 with TRBJ2-3; 8 positions match TRBD2. The CDR3 is 16 residues long. The ends lost 1 base at V and 2 bases at J; junction bases unmatched: 5. CDR3 in DNA: TGTGCCAGCAGTTTAGGGGGACTAGGTTACACAGATACGCAGTATTTT. As protein: CASSLGGLGYTDTQYF.

V is TRBV10-3 and J is TRBJ2-3; TRBD1 matches 7 bases. Germline V gene data show CDR1 as ENHRY and CDR2 as SYGVKD. V gave up 3 bases and J gave up 1 base; unmatched junction bases: 7. The CDR3 runs 16 residues. The CDR3 DNA sequence: TGTGCCATCAGTGACCCCGACAGGGACGGCACAGATACGCAGTATTTT. Translated: CAISDPDRDGTDTQYF.